The clone carrying this T cell receptor beta chain was detected a few times. Germline loops: CDR1 KGHSH, CDR2 LQKENI. This CDR3 comprises 15 residues. V dropped 3 bases and J dropped 0; count of bases not matched to a gene: 2. The data belong to a study of blood T cell repertoires in COVID-19. Study information: Italy, Spain and the United States were the sources of the convalescent and acute COVID-19 samples. T cells, B-cell-depleted T cells, or PBMCs supplied cDNA or gDNA.

As processed by the authors: From reference gene primer amplification, estimates of nucleated cell counts were derived. Profiling relied on immunoSEQ multiplex PCR, and the TCRdb table lists in-frame clones only, not all of them. The DNA gave D and trimming, while V, J and clone size come from that table. The table includes around 200,000 clones, 87% detected once. Material: peripheral blood. The rearrangement joins TRBV18 to TRBJ1-3; TRBD1 matches at 7 bases. This clonotype was sampled from a man in his late teens or twenties with active or convalescent COVID-19. CDR3 protein: CASSPDRVSGNTIYF. CDR3 sequence (DNA): TGTGCCAGCTCACCCGACAGGGTCTCTGGAAACACCATATATTTT.